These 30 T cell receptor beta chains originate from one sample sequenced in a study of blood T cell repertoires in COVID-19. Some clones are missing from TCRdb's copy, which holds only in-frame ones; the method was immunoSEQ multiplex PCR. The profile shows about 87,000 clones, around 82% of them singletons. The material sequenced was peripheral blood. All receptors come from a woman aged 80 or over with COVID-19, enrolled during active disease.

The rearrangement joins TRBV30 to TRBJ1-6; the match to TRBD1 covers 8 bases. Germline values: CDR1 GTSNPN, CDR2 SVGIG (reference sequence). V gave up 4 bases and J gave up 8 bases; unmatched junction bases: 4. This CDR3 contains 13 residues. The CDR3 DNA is TGTGCCTGGACCCCGACAGGGGATTCACCCCTCCACTTT. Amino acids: CAWTPTGDSPLHF.

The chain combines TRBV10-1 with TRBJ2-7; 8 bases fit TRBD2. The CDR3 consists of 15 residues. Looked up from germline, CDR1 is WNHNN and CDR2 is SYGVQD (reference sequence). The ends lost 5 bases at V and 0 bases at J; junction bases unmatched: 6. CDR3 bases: TGCGCCAGCAGTCCCCTCAGCGGGAGCTCCTACGAGCAGTACTTC. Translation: CASSPLSGSSYEQYF.

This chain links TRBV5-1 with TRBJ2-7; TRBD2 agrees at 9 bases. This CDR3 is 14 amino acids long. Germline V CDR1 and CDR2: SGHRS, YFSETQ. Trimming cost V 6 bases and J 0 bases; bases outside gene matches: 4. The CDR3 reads CASTTTSGSYEQYF. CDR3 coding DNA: TGCGCCAGCACCACGACTAGCGGCTCCTACGAGCAGTACTTC.

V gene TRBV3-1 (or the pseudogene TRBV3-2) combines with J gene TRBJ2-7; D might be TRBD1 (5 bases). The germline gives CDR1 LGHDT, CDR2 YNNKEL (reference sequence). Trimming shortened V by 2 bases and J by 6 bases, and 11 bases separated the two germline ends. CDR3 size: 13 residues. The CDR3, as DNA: TGTGCCAGCAGCCAACTGTTGGGGCGCGAGCAGTACTTC. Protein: CASSQLLGREQYF.

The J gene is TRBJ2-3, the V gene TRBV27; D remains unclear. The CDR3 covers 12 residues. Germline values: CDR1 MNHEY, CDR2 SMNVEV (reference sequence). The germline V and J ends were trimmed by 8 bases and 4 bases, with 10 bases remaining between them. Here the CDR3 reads CASRGPADTQYF. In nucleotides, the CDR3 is TGTGCCAGCCGTGGGCCGGCAGATACGCAGTATTTT.

CDR3 in amino acids: CASSLGSRGTAYEQYF. The DNA for the CDR3 is TGCGCCAGCAGCTTGGGGAGTCGGGGGACGGCCTACGAGCAGTACTTC. V gene TRBV5-1 combines with J gene TRBJ2-7; tentatively, D is TRBD2 (6 bases). CDR3 length equals 16 residues. Germline V CDR1 and CDR2: SGHRS, YFSETQ. V was cut by 0 bases and J by 2 bases, with 15 bases left in between. Together with reference TRBV5-1 and TRBJ2-7, the CDR3 gives the full variable domain: KAGVTQTPRYLIKTRGQQVTLSCSPISGHRSVSWYQQTPGQGLQFLFEYFSETQRNKGNFPGRFSGRQFSNSRSEMNVSTLELGDSALYLCASSLGSRGTAYEQYFGPGTRLTVT.

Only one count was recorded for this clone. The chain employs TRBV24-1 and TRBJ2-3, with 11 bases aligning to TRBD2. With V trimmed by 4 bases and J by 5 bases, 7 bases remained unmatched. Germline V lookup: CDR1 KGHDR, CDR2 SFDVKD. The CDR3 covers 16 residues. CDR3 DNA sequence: TGTGCCACCAGTGACCTCACGACTAGCGGGAAAGATACGCAGTATTTT. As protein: CATSDLTTSGKDTQYF.

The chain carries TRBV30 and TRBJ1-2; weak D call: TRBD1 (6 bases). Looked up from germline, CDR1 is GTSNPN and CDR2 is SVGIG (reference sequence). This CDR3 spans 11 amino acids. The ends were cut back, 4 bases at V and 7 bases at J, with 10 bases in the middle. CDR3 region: CAWKTGLGYTF. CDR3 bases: TGTGCCTGGAAGACAGGACTTGGCTACACCTTC.

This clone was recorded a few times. This chain's CDR3 is CASSPERGRPSYEQYF. The CDR3 DNA reads TGTGCCAGTAGCCCCGAGCGGGGGAGGCCCTCCTACGAGCAGTACTTC. The chain carries TRBV19 and TRBJ2-7; 8 bases are a match to TRBD2. From germline, CDR1 is LNHDA and CDR2 SQIVND (reference sequence). The CDR3 sequence is 16 residues long. J gave up 0 bases and V 6 bases, and 10 bases lay outside the gene matches.

CDR3 nucleotide sequence: TGCAGCGTCCTCAATTTTACAGGGGGTAGTCAGCCCCAGCATTTT. This sequence encodes CSVLNFTGGSQPQHF. The chain combines TRBV29-1 with TRBJ1-5; 8 positions agree with TRBD1. The CDR3 is 15 residues long. Germline CDR1 SQVTM, CDR2 ANQGSEA. V trimming: 6 bases; J trimming: 6 bases; junction bases outside the gene matches: 13.

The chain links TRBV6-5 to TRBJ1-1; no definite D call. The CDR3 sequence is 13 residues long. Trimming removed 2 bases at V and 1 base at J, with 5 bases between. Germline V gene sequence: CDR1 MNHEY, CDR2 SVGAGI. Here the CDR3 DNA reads TGTGCCAGCAGTTACCTGCGGAACACTGAAGCTTTCTTT. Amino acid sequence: CASSYLRNTEAFF.

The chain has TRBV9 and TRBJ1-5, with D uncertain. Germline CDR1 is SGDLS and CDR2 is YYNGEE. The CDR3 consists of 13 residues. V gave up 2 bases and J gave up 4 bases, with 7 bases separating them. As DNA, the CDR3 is TGTGCCAGCAGCGTCGGAGTAAATCAGCCCCAGCATTTT. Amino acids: CASSVGVNQPQHF.

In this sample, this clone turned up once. As DNA, the CDR3 is TGCAGCGCATCACTAGGGGGTAGACAAGAGACCCAGTACTTC. Protein: CSASLGGRQETQYF. This chain uses TRBV29-1 with TRBJ2-5; D is possibly TRBD1 (6 bases). Germline CDR1 and CDR2: SQVTM and ANQGSEA. V was cut by 7 bases and J by 2 bases, with 17 bases left in between. This CDR3 has 14 residues.

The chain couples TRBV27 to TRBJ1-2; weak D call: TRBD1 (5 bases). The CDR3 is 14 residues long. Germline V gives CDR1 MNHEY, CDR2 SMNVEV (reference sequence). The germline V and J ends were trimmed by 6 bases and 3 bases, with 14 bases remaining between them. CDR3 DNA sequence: TGTGCCAGCAGCCCAGGACGGGGGGACTATGGCTACACCTTC. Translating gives CASSPGRGDYGYTF.

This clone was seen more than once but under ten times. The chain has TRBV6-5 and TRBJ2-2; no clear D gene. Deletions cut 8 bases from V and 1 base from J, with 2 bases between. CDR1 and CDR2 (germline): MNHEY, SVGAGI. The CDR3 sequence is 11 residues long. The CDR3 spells CASRNTGELFF. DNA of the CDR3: TGTGCCAGCCGGAACACCGGGGAGCTGTTTTTT.

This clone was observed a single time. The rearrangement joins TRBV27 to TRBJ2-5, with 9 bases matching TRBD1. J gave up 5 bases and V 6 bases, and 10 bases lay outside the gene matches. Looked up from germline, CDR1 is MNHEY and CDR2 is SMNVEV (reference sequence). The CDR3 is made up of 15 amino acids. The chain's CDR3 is CASRTGGLSSETQYF. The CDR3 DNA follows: TGTGCCAGCAGAACAGGGGGCTTATCTTCCGAGACCCAGTACTTC.

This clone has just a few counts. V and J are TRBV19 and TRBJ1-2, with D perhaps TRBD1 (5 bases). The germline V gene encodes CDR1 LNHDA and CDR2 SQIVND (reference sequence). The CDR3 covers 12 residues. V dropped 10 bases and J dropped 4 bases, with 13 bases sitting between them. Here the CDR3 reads CATSGTAYGYTF. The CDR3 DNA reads TGTGCCACTTCCGGGACTGCCTATGGCTACACCTTC.

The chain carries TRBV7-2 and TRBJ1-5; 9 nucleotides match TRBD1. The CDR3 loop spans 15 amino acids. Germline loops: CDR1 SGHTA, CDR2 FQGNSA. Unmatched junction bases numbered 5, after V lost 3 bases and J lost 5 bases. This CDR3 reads CASSFRTGADQPQHF. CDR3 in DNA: TGTGCCAGCAGCTTCCGGACAGGGGCGGATCAGCCCCAGCATTTT. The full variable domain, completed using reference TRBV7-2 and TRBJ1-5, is GAGVSQSPSNKVTEKGKDVELRCDPISGHTALYWYRQSLGQGLEFLIYFQGNSAPDKSGLPSDRFSAERTGGSVSTLTIQRTQQEDSAVYLCASSFRTGADQPQHFGDGTRLSIL.

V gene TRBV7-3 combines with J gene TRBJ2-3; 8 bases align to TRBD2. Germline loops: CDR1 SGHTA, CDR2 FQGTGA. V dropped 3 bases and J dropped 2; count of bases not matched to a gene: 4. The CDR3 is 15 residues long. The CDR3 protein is CASSFLSGATDTQYF. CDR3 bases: TGTGCCAGCAGCTTCCTTAGCGGGGCCACAGATACGCAGTATTTT. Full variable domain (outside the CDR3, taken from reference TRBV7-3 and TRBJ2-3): GAGVSQTPSNKVTEKGKYVELRCDPISGHTALYWYRQSLGQGPEFLIYFQGTGAADDSGLPNDRFFAVRPEGSVSTLKIQRTERGDSAVYLCASSFLSGATDTQYFGPGTRLTVL.

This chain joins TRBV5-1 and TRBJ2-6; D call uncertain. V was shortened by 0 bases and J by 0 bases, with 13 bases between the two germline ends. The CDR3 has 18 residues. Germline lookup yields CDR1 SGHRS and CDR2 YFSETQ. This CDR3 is CASSLAEYPASGANVLTF. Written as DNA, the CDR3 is TGCGCCAGCAGCTTGGCGGAGTACCCCGCCTCTGGGGCCAACGTCCTGACTTTC.

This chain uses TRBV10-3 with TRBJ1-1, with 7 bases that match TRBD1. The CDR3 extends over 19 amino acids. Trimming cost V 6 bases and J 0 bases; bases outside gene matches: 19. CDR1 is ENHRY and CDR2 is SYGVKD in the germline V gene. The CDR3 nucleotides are TGTGCCATCAGCGGGAGACAGGGAAGAGGGTTTGGAATGAACACTGAAGCTTTCTTT. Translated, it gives CAISGRQGRGFGMNTEAFF.

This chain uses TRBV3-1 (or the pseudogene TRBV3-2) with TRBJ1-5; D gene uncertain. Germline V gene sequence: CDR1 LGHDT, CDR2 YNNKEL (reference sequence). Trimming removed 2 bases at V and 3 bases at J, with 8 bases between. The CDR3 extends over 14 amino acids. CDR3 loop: CASSQREINQPQHF. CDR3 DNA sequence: TGTGCCAGCAGCCAAAGGGAGATCAATCAGCCCCAGCATTTT.

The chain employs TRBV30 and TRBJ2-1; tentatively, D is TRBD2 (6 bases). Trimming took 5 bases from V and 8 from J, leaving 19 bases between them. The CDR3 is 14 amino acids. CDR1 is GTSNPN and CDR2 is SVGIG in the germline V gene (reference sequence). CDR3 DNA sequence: TGTGCCTGGGGACTGACTAGTCTCTTCCATGAGCAGTTCTTC. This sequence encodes CAWGLTSLFHEQFF.

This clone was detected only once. For the CDR3, the DNA is TGTGCCAGCAGCCCGAAACAGGGGACCGGAAACACCATATATTTT. Translated: CASSPKQGTGNTIYF. This sequence joins TRBV7-7 and TRBJ1-3; 7 bases fit TRBD1. The CDR3 consists of 15 residues. Germline CDR1 and CDR2: SSHAT and FNYEAQ (reference sequence). With V trimmed by 5 bases and J by 4 bases, 8 bases remained unmatched.

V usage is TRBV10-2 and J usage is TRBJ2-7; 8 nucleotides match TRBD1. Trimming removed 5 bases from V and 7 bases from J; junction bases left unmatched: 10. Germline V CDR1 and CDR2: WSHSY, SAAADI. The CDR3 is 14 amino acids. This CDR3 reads CASSPSQGAGEQYF. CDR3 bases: TGCGCCAGCAGTCCCAGTCAGGGGGCGGGGGAGCAGTACTTC.

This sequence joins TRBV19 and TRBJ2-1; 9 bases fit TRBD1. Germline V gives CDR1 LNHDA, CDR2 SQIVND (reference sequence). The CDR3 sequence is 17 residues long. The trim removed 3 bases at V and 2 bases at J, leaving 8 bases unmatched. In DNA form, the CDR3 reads TGTGCCAGTAGTATGACCGGGACAGGGTTACCCTACAATGAGCAGTTCTTC. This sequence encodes CASSMTGTGLPYNEQFF.

The CDR3 nucleotides read TGTGCCAGCAGCGTATATGTCCAGGGGGTCGGTGAGACCCAGTACTTC. This sequence encodes CASSVYVQGVGETQYF. V is TRBV9 and J is TRBJ2-5, with 7 nucleotides matching TRBD1. This CDR3 contains 16 residues. Germline CDR1 and CDR2: SGDLS and YYNGEE. The trim removed 1 base at V and 5 bases at J, leaving 11 bases unmatched. The full variable domain, rest sourced from reference TRBV9 and TRBJ2-5, is DSGVTQTPKHLITATGQRVTLRCSPRSGDLSVYWYQQSLDQGLQFLIQYYNGEERAKGNILERFSAQQFPDLHSELNLSSLELGDSALYFCASSVYVQGVGETQYFGPGTRLLVL.

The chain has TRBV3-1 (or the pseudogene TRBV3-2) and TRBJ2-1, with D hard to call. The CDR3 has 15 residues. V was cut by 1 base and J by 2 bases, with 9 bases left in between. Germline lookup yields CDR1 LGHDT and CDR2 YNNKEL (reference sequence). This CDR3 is CASSQATGPYNEQFF. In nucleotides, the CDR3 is TGTGCCAGCAGCCAAGCGACTGGCCCCTACAATGAGCAGTTCTTC.

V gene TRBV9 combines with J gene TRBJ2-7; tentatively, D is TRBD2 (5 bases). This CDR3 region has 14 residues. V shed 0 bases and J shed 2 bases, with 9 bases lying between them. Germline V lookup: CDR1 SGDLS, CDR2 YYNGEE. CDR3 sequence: CASSVGGGPYEQYF. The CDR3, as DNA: TGTGCCAGCAGCGTAGGCGGAGGCCCCTACGAGCAGTACTTC.

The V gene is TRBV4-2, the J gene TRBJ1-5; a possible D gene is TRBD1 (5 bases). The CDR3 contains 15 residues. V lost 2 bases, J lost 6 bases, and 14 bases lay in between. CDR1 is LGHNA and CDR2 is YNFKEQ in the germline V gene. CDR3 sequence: CASSQMGGAVQPQHF. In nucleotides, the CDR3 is TGTGCCAGCAGCCAAATGGGAGGGGCGGTTCAGCCCCAGCATTTT.